The 16 T cell receptor beta chains presented below share a single source sample, sequenced in a study of control samples from healthy donors and cancer patients. Here immunoSEQ multiplex PCR was the method, and the copy in TCRdb shows in-frame clones only, minus some. The repertoire holds roughly 88,000 clones, around 85% seen once, with roughly 18% in the top ten. Material: blood. The receptors here all came from a man between 25 and 39 years old in good health.

This clone appeared a single time. The chain links TRBV7-9 to TRBJ2-2; no definite D call. The germline CDR1 and CDR2 sequences are SEHNR and FQNEAQ (reference sequence). This CDR3 comprises 17 residues. Trimming cost V 5 bases and J 4 bases, with 20 bases left between them. CDR3 bases: TGTGCCAGCAGCCCCATATGGGGTAGGAGCAGCACCGGGGAGCTGTTTTTT. Protein product: CASSPIWGRSSTGELFF.

V is TRBV30 and J is TRBJ2-2; no reliable D call. CDR3 length: 13 residues. V dropped 0 bases and J dropped 5 bases, with 7 bases sitting between them. The germline V gene encodes CDR1 GTSNPN and CDR2 SVGIG (reference sequence). In nucleotides, the CDR3 is TGTGCCTGGAGTGTCTTCGCAACCGGGGAGCTGTTTTTT. It is translated as CAWSVFATGELFF.

The genes are TRBV5-6 and TRBJ2-3; D ambiguous. In germline, CDR1 is SGHDT, CDR2 YYEEEE. V dropped 3 bases and J dropped 4 bases, with 9 bases sitting between them. CDR3 size: 13 residues. The CDR3 coding sequence is TGTGCCAGCAGCTCGCCCCGTCCAGATACGCAGTATTTT. This translates into CASSSPRPDTQYF.

As to this clone: The sample has other DNA sequences that encode this CDR3 too. The V gene is TRBV19, the J gene TRBJ1-1; no firm D call. CDR3 length equals 13 residues. CDR1 is LNHDA, CDR2 SQIVND, per germline (reference sequence). Trimming shortened V by 3 bases and J by 0 bases, and 5 bases separated the two germline ends. In DNA, the CDR3 is TGTGCCAGTAGTATTCGGGTGAACACTGAAGCTTTCTTT. It yields the protein CASSIRVNTEAFF. Filled out from reference TRBV19 and TRBJ1-1, the complete variable domain reads DGGITQSPKYLFRKEGQNVTLSCEQNLNHDAMYWYRQDPGQGLRLIYYSQIVNDFQKGDIAEGYSVSREKKESFPLTVTSAQKNPTAFYLCASSIRVNTEAFFGQGTRLTVV.

The V and J genes are TRBV29-1 and TRBJ1-1; 9 nucleotides align to TRBD1. This CDR3 region has 14 residues. Germline values: CDR1 SQVTM, CDR2 ANQGSEA. The trim removed 7 bases at V and 3 bases at J, leaving 9 bases unmatched. Here the CDR3 DNA reads TGCAGCGCCCGGGACAGGGTCTTGGACACTGAAGCTTTCTTT. Translating gives CSARDRVLDTEAFF.

The chain uses TRBV25-1 and TRBJ1-2; perhaps TRBD1 as D (6 bases). The V end lost 1 base, the J end lost 8 bases, and 11 bases lay between the germline ends. From germline, CDR1 is MGHDK and CDR2 SYGVNS. The CDR3 has 13 residues. This chain's CDR3 is CASSELRGRGYTF. In nucleotides, the CDR3 is TGTGCCAGCAGTGAATTAAGGGGGAGAGGCTACACCTTC.

The V and J genes are TRBV7-9 and TRBJ2-3, with no clear D. Germline loops: CDR1 SEHNR, CDR2 FQNEAQ (reference sequence). V was cut by 2 bases and J by 0 bases, with 6 bases left in between. This CDR3 has 14 residues. The CDR3 sequence: CASSLWGSTDTQYF. The CDR3 DNA reads TGTGCCAGCAGCTTATGGGGAAGCACAGATACGCAGTATTTT.

V is TRBV2 and J is TRBJ1-4, with 10 bases lining up with TRBD1. J was trimmed by 7 bases and V by 6 bases; bases with no gene match: 8. The length of the CDR3 is 15 residues. Per germline, CDR1 SNHLY and CDR2 FYNNEI. The CDR3 spells CASRKTGGGGEKLFF. The CDR3 DNA is TGTGCCAGCAGAAAGACAGGGGGCGGCGGTGAAAAACTGTTTTTT.

On this clone: Other DNA sequences in the sample encode the same CDR3. The rearrangement links TRBV5-4 to TRBJ2-3; TRBD1 is a possible D gene (5 bases). The CDR3 runs to 14 residues. CDR1 and CDR2 from the germline V gene are SGHNT and YYREEE (reference sequence). The V end was cut by 0 bases, the J end by 2 bases, with 7 bases between. This chain's CDR3 is CASSLGGITDTQYF. The CDR3 region has the DNA TGTGCCAGCAGCTTGGGGGGCATCACAGATACGCAGTATTTT.

The V call is TRBV3-1 (or the pseudogene TRBV3-2), the J call TRBJ2-1; D gene unclear. V dropped 4 bases and J dropped 4 bases, with 11 bases sitting between them. The CDR3 consists of 14 residues. Germline values: CDR1 LGHDT, CDR2 YNNKEL (reference sequence). This chain's CDR3 is CASSRAPGYNEQFF. The CDR3 nucleotides read TGTGCCAGCAGCCGGGCTCCCGGTTACAATGAGCAGTTCTTC.

By sample share, this clone is medium-sized. The chain recombines TRBV3-1 (or the pseudogene TRBV3-2) with TRBJ1-6; no clear D. The CDR3 has 13 amino acids. Germline values: CDR1 LGHDT, CDR2 YNNKEL (reference sequence). The V gene lost 4 bases and the J gene lost 9 bases, with 10 bases spanning the gap. CDR3 residues: CASSLTAVSPLHF. CDR3 sequence (DNA): TGTGCCAGCAGCCTTACAGCGGTTTCACCCCTCCACTTT.

The gene calls are TRBV3-1 (or the pseudogene TRBV3-2) and TRBJ2-7, with D unclear. Germline V lookup: CDR1 LGHDT, CDR2 YNNKEL (reference sequence). Trimming took off 2 bases at V and 0 bases at J, with 5 bases between the two ends. CDR3 size: 13 residues. The CDR3 here is CASSQRSSYEQYF. The CDR3 DNA reads as TGTGCCAGCAGCCAAAGGAGCTCCTACGAGCAGTACTTC.

The chain employs TRBV7-3 and TRBJ1-1; perhaps TRBD1 as D (6 bases). This CDR3 spans 15 amino acids. CDR1 is SGHTA and CDR2 is FQGTGA in the germline V gene. Deletions cut 4 bases from V and 1 base from J, with 13 bases between. The DNA for the CDR3 is TGTGCCAGCAGCTCCCAACAGGGCGCGAACACTGAAGCTTTCTTT. This translates into CASSSQQGANTEAFF.

The chain uses TRBV11-2 and TRBJ1-3, with D perhaps TRBD1 (6 bases). Trimming removed 5 bases from V and 0 bases from J, with 14 bases in between. This CDR3 has 16 residues. The germline V gene encodes CDR1 SGHAT and CDR2 FQNNGV. The CDR3 is CASSGIQGNSGNTIYF. The CDR3 bases are TGTGCCAGCAGCGGAATACAGGGCAACTCTGGAAACACCATATATTTT. The entire variable domain, with the rest obtained from reference TRBV11-2 and TRBJ1-3, is as follows: EAGVAQSPRYKIIEKRQSVAFWCNPISGHATLYWYQQILGQGPKLLIQFQNNGVVDDSQLPKDRFSAERLKGVDSTLKIQPAKLEDSAVYLCASSGIQGNSGNTIYFGEGSWLTVV.

This chain uses TRBV19 with TRBJ1-5, with D perhaps matching TRBD1 (5 bases). Germline values: CDR1 LNHDA, CDR2 SQIVND (reference sequence). The ends were cut back, 3 bases at V and 5 bases at J, with 14 bases in the middle. The CDR3 extends over 15 amino acids. CDR3 protein: CASSIAVTGYQPQHF. The CDR3 coding sequence is TGTGCCAGTAGTATCGCGGTTACAGGATATCAGCCCCAGCATTTT.

V is TRBV5-1 and J is TRBJ1-1; D is uncertain. CDR1 SGHRS and CDR2 YFSETQ come from the germline V gene. The CDR3 spans 14 residues. Trimming left V 1 base short and J 1 base short, with 8 bases between. CDR3 amino acids: CASSLLRQNTEAFF. CDR3 coding DNA: TGCGCCAGCAGCTTGTTACGACAGAACACTGAAGCTTTCTTT.